This T cell receptor (beta chain) was retrieved from a study of OX40 agonist ivuxolimab in advanced cancers. As for the study in general: Averaging about 60 years in age, with a range of 23 to 79, the cohort was approximately 83% male.

Study-wide points: Both CD4+ and CD8+ T cell populations in blood had undergone clonal expansion by week 6 at 0.1 to 3.0 mg/kg. Compared with CD4+, CD8+ T cells on average had more expanded clones.

TCRdb keeps only in-frame clones here, not all; method: immunoSEQ multiplex PCR. In the table there are fewer than 85,000 clones, about 89% of which are singletons. A word on this clone: Antigen unknown.

This TCR came from an adult with an advanced solid tumor such as melanoma, head and neck, liver or kidney cancer. Sequenced here: CD4+ or CD8+ T cells sorted from blood, sampled in a trial of the OX40 agonist ivuxolimab.

Here the CDR3 DNA reads TGTGCCAGCAGCGCCGTCGGGAGGCCGCGTACCGGGGAGCTGTTTTTT. It specifies CASSAVGRPRTGELFF. The chain links TRBV5-6 to TRBJ2-2; 7 nucleotides align to TRBD2. The CDR3 is 16 residues long. Germline trimming cut 4 bases from V and 5 bases from J; bases unmatched to any gene: 11. From germline, CDR1 is SGHDT and CDR2 YYEEEE.